This T cell receptor (beta chain) derives from a study of tumor-infiltrating lymphocytes in primary liver carcinoma. Study-wide background: The cohort included men and women aged 30 to 69 years.

The CDR3 loop spans 15 amino acids. The V segment lost 8 bases and the J segment 8 bases; nucleotides outside the gene matches: 16. From germline, CDR1 is ENHRY and CDR2 SYGVKD. TCR beta cDNA came from roughly 550 ng total RNA, primed with a constant-region primer. What produced the TCR beta libraries was three nested multiplex PCR rounds using slightly modified ARM-PCR. The first two PCR rounds, around 11 cycles each, used TRBV1-TRBV30 forward primers and a C-beta reverse primer. TCRdb recomputed calls from the multiplex PCR reads with MiXCR, one row per CDR3 protein. The table shows more than 60,000 distinct CDR3 sequences, with 60% to 80% occurring only once. Extraction of RNA together with DNA used about 17-30 mg of unsorted bulk tissue.

The sample comprised liver tumor tissue from sampling region 4. Subset denoted: tumor region T4, right-lateral pole. The TCR originated in a man aged 35 to 55 with primary liver carcinoma and hepatitis B virus infection. V usage is TRBV10-3 and J usage is TRBJ1-2; 8 bases align to TRBD1. The CDR3: CAIPLVGTGTYGYTF. CDR3 coding DNA: TGTGCCATCCCCCTCGTCGGGACAGGAACTTACGGCTACACCTTC.